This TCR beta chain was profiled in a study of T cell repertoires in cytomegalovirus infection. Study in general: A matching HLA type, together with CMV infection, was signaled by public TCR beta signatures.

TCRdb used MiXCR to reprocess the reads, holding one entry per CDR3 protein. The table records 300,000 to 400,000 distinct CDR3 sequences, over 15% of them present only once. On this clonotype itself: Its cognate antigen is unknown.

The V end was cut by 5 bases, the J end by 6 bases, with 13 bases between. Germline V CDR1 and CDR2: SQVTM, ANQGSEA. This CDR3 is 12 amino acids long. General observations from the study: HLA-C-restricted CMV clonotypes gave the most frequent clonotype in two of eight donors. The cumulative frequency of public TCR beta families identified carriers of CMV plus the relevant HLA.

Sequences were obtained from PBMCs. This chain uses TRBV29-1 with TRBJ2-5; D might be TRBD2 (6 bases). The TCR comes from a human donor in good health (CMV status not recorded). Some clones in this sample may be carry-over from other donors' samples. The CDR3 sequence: CSVYRTIKTQYF. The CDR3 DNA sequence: TGCAGCGTTTACCGGACTATCAAGACCCAGTACTTC.